The 18 T cell receptor beta chains reported below all come from one sample, sequenced in a study of T cell responses to AZD1222 COVID-19 vaccine. Data came from immunoSEQ multiplex PCR; TCRdb stores just in-frame clones and leaves some out. The table shows approximately 150,000 clones, with 91% occurring only once. The material was peripheral blood, obtained 28 days after the second AZD1222 dose. The origin of the receptors is an adult who received the AZD1222 COVID-19 vaccine.

Written as DNA, the CDR3 is TGTGCCAGCAGCCAAGAGGCCGGAGAGGGGTTGAGGGAAAAACTGTTTTTT. This sequence encodes CASSQEAGEGLREKLFF. The V call is TRBV3-1 (or the pseudogene TRBV3-2), the J call TRBJ1-4; a possible D gene is TRBD1 (5 bases). CDR1 and CDR2 (germline): LGHDT, YNNKEL (reference sequence). The CDR3 covers 17 residues. Trimming took off 0 bases at V and 8 bases at J, with 19 bases between the two ends.

This chain connects TRBV6-1 to TRBJ2-1; D may be TRBD1 or TRBD2 (5 bases each). V lost 0 bases and J lost 7, with 19 bases in between. CDR3 length: 17 residues. Germline CDR1 reads MNHNS; CDR2 reads SASEGT. The CDR3 sequence is CASSEAPGPLRVNEQFF. The DNA for the CDR3 is TGTGCCAGCAGTGAAGCCCCAGGGCCGTTGAGGGTTAATGAGCAGTTCTTC.

The chain carries TRBV27 and TRBJ1-5; possibly TRBD1 for D (6 bases). The V and J ends lost 6 bases and 12 bases respectively, with 15 bases between them. Per the germline V gene, CDR1 is MNHEY and CDR2 is SMNVEV (reference sequence). The CDR3 spans 12 residues. The CDR3 sequence: CASRSIQGLQHF. CDR3 bases: TGTGCCAGCAGATCTATACAGGGACTCCAGCATTTT.

This chain connects TRBV19 to TRBJ1-3, with D possibly being TRBD1 (6 bases). V was shortened by 7 bases and J by 4 bases, with 14 bases between the two germline ends. The CDR3 contains 14 residues. Per the germline V gene, CDR1 is LNHDA and CDR2 is SQIVND (reference sequence). DNA of the CDR3: TGTGCCAGTAAGCTACAGGGAGACGGAAACACCATATATTTT. Translating it yields CASKLQGDGNTIYF.

For this clone: Additional DNA sequences in this sample encode the identical CDR3. J is TRBJ2-3 and V is TRBV11-3; 12 bases line up with TRBD2. Per germline, CDR1 SGHNT and CDR2 YENEEA. V was pared by 1 base and J by 3 bases, with 2 bases of the junction left unmatched. The CDR3 contains 16 residues. CDR3 nucleotide sequence: TGTGCCAGCAGCTTAGGACTAGCGGGAGTAACAGATACGCAGTATTTT. Amino acid sequence: CASSLGLAGVTDTQYF.

The genes are TRBV3-1 (or the pseudogene TRBV3-2) and TRBJ1-3; 7 bases map to TRBD1. J was trimmed by 3 bases and V by 3 bases; bases with no gene match: 8. This CDR3 comprises 16 residues. CDR1 LGHDT and CDR2 YNNKEL come from the germline V gene (reference sequence). The CDR3 here is CASSHANRGSGNTIYF. As DNA, the CDR3 is TGTGCCAGCAGCCATGCAAACAGGGGAAGTGGAAACACCATATATTTT.

The J gene is TRBJ1-1, the V gene TRBV27; the D is unclear. This CDR3 region has 13 residues. From germline, CDR1 is MNHEY and CDR2 SMNVEV (reference sequence). V dropped 0 bases and J dropped 2 bases, with 4 bases sitting between them. The CDR3 loop reads CASSLSVNTEAFF. The CDR3 DNA is TGTGCCAGCAGTTTATCAGTCAACACTGAAGCTTTCTTT.

The V and J genes are TRBV3-1 (or the pseudogene TRBV3-2) and TRBJ2-3; unclear D gene. V gave up 1 base and J gave up 2 bases, with 7 bases separating them. The CDR3 sequence is 14 residues long. The germline gives CDR1 LGHDT, CDR2 YNNKEL (reference sequence). The CDR3 loop is CASSQAPPTDTQYF. The CDR3 bases are TGTGCCAGCAGCCAAGCCCCGCCCACAGATACGCAGTATTTT.

The chain recombines TRBV7-9 with TRBJ2-4, with TRBD1 matching 10 bases. CDR1 and CDR2 from the germline V gene are SEHNR and FQNEAQ (reference sequence). This CDR3 is built from 19 residues. The J segment lost 1 base and the V segment lost 2 bases, leaving 11 bases of the junction unmatched. CDR3 sequence reads: CASSLPLRQGAGAKNIQYF. The CDR3 DNA reads as TGTGCCAGCAGCTTACCTCTTAGACAGGGGGCTGGGGCCAAAAACATTCAGTACTTC.

The J gene is TRBJ1-6, the V gene TRBV4-1, with TRBD1 matching over 7 bases. V shed 4 bases and J 9 bases; nucleotides not matched to a gene: 12. Per the germline V gene, CDR1 is MGHRA and CDR2 is YSYEKL. The CDR3 runs 16 residues. The CDR3 loop is CASSPKGAGQGSPLHF. CDR3 nucleotide sequence: TGCGCCAGCAGCCCAAAGGGGGCAGGCCAAGGTTCACCCCTCCACTTT.

The rearrangement joins TRBV11-2 to TRBJ1-1; no definite D call. This CDR3 region has 13 residues. V lost 1 base and J 7 bases, leaving 10 bases between the germline ends. Germline V CDR1 and CDR2: SGHAT, FQNNGV. The CDR3 protein is CASSLAGSFEAFF. In DNA, the CDR3 is TGTGCCAGCAGCTTAGCGGGGTCTTTTGAAGCTTTCTTT.

V and J are TRBV7-2 and TRBJ2-7; 8 nucleotides line up with TRBD2. The CDR3 totals 17 residues. Germline CDR1 SGHTA, CDR2 FQGNSA. J gave up 3 bases and V 1 base, and 11 bases lay outside the gene matches. The CDR3: CASSLGKAGGLYYEQYF. The CDR3 DNA follows: TGTGCCAGCAGCTTAGGCAAGGCGGGGGGTCTCTACTACGAGCAGTACTTC.

Comment on this clone: The limits of the CDR3 on the DNA are not certain, so only TCRdb's listed CDR3 is given. V is TRBV5-6 and J is TRBJ2-1; whether TRBD1, the table's D call, matches the DNA was not checked. With termini counted, the CDR3 has 15 amino acids. Germline V gene sequence: CDR1 SGHDT, CDR2 YYEEEE. CDR3 region: CASSFGPGPQYEQFF.

CDR3 nucleotide sequence: TGTGCCATCAGTGTAGGGGGGACCGGCCGGTACTTC. It codes for CAISVGGTGRYF. The chain combines TRBV10-3 with TRBJ2-7; D tentatively fits TRBD1 or TRBD2 (6 bases each). CDR3 length: 12 residues. The V end lost 4 bases, the J end lost 12 bases, and 16 bases lay between the germline ends. Germline CDR1 and CDR2: ENHRY and SYGVKD.

The rearrangement joins TRBV15 to TRBJ2-1; D ambiguous. The CDR3 covers 14 residues. Germline-derived CDR1 and CDR2 are LNHNV and YYDKDF (reference sequence). The ends were cut back, 3 bases at V and 9 bases at J, with 15 bases in the middle. Here the CDR3 reads CATSRKREVSEQFF. CDR3 DNA sequence: TGTGCCACCAGCAGGAAGCGAGAGGTCAGTGAGCAGTTCTTC.

This chain joins TRBV11-1 and TRBJ2-5, with D possibly matching TRBD2 (6 bases). V dropped 5 bases and J dropped 5 bases, with 18 bases sitting between them. The V gene's germline CDR1 is SGHAT and CDR2 FQDESV (reference sequence). The CDR3 has 15 amino acids. This CDR3 is CASSDGPRGWETQYF. CDR3 coding DNA: TGTGCCAGCAGCGACGGACCTCGGGGGTGGGAGACCCAGTACTTC. Supplemented by reference TRBV11-1 and TRBJ2-5, the full variable domain reads EAEVAQSPRYKITEKSQAVAFWCDPISGHATLYWYRQILGQGPELLVQFQDESVVDDSQLPKDRFSAERLKGVDSTLKIQPAELGDSAMYLCASSDGPRGWETQYFGPGTRLLVL.

This clone was found a few times. The V gene is TRBV11-3, the J gene TRBJ1-2; D gene unclear. Germline lookup yields CDR1 SGHNT and CDR2 YENEEA. The CDR3 spans 15 residues. V was clipped by 1 base and J by 4 bases, with 13 bases between them. The CDR3 region is CASSLAGSGPYGYTF. CDR3 DNA: TGTGCCAGCAGCTTAGCGGGGTCTGGGCCCTATGGCTACACCTTC.

The genes are TRBV9 and TRBJ2-7, with D unresolved. CDR3 length: 15 residues. Between the trimmed V and J ends, which lost 0 bases and 1 base, there was a span of 11 bases. Germline V gene lookup returns CDR1 SGDLS and CDR2 YYNGEE. Here the CDR3 reads CASSVAPGPSYEQYF. The CDR3 bases are TGTGCCAGCAGCGTAGCTCCAGGTCCGTCCTACGAGCAGTACTTC.